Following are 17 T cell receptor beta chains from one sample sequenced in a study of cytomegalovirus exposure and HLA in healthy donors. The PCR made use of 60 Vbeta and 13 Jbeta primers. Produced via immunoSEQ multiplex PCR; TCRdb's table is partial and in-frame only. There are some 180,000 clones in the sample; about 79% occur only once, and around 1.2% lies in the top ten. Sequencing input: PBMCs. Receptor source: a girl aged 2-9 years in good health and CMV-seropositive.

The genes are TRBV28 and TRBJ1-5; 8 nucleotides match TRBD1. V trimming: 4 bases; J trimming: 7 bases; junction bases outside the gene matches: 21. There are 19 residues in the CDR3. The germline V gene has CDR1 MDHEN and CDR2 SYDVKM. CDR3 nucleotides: TGTGCCAGCAGTTCCCAGCTTCTTAGGACAGGGCAGAGCAGGCAGCCCCAGCATTTT. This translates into CASSSQLLRTGQSRQPQHF.

CDR3 coding DNA: TGTGCCAGCAGCGTACAGGATAATCAGCCCCAGCATTTT. It specifies CASSVQDNQPQHF. This sequence joins TRBV9 and TRBJ1-5; D remains ambiguous. The CDR3 runs to 13 residues. In germline, CDR1 is SGDLS, CDR2 YYNGEE. The V end was cut by 1 base, the J end by 4 bases, with 6 bases between.

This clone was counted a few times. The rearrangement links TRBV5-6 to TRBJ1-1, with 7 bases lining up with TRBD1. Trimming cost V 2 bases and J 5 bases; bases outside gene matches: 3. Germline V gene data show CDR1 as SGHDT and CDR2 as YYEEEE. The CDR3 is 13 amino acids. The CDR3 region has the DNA TGTGCCAGCAGCTTCGACAGGGATACTGAAGCTTTCTTT. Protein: CASSFDRDTEAFF.

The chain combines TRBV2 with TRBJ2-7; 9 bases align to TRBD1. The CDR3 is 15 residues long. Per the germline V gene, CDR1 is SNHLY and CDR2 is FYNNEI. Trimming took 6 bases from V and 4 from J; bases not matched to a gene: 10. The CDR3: CASSGGQGGMYEQYF. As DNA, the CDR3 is TGTGCCAGCAGCGGGGGACAGGGCGGAATGTACGAGCAGTACTTC.

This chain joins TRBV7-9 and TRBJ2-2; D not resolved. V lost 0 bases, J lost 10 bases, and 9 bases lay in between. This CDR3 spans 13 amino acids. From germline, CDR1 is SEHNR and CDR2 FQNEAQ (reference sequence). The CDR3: CASSLASLTELFF. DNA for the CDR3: TGTGCCAGCAGCTTAGCGTCGCTAACGGAGCTGTTTTTT.

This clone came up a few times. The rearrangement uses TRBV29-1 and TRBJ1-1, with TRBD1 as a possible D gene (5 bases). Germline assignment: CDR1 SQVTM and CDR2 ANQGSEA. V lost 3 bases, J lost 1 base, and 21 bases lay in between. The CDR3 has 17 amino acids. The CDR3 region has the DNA TGCAGCGTTGACCGCGACGAAGGCCCGGGGGGGAACACTGAAGCTTTCTTT. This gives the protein CSVDRDEGPGGNTEAFF.

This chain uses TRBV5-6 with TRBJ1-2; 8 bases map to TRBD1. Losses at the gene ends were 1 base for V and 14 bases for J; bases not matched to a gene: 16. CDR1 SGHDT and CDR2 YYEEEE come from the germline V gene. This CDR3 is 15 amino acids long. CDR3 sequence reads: CASSLLSQGALGWTF. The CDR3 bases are TGTGCCAGCAGCTTGCTCTCGCAGGGGGCCCTAGGGTGGACCTTC.

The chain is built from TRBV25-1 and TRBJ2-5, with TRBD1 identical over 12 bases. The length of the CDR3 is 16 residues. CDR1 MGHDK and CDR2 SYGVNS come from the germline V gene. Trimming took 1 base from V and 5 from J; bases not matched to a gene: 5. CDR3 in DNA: TGTGCCAGCAGTGAATGGGGGACAGGGGGCTTGGAGACCCAGTACTTC. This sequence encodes CASSEWGTGGLETQYF.

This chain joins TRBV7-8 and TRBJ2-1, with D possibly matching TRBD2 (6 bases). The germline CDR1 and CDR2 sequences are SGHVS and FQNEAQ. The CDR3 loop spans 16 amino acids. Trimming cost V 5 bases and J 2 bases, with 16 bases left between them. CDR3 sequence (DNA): TGTGCCAGCAGCCCTTGGAGGGAGCGGCCCTACAATGAGCAGTTCTTC. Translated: CASSPWRERPYNEQFF.

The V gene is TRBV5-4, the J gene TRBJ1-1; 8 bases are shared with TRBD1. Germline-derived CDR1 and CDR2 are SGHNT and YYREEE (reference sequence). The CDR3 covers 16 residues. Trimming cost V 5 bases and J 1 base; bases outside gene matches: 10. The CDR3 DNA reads TGTGCCAGCAGTCCGTCTCGAACAGGGGGGAACACTGAAGCTTTCTTT. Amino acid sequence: CASSPSRTGGNTEAFF.

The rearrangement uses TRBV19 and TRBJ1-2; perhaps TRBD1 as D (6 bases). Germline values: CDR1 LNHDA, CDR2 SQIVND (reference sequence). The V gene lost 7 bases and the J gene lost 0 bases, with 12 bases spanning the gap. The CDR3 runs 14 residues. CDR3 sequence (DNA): TGTGCCAGTACTCAGACAGGCCCTAACTATGGCTACACCTTC. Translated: CASTQTGPNYGYTF. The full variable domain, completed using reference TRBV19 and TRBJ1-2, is DGGITQSPKYLFRKEGQNVTLSCEQNLNHDAMYWYRQDPGQGLRLIYYSQIVNDFQKGDIAEGYSVSREKKESFPLTVTSAQKNPTAFYLCASTQTGPNYGYTFGSGTRLTVV.

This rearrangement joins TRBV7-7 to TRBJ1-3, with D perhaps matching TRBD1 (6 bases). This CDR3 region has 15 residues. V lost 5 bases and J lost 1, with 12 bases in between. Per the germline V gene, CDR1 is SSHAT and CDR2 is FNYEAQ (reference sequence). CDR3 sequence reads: CASSTSRGSGNTIYF. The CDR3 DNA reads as TGTGCCAGCAGCACGAGCAGGGGTTCTGGAAACACCATATATTTT.

In DNA form, the CDR3 reads TGTGCCACCGAGACAGGGGGAAGCTACGAGCAGTACTTC. Translating gives CATETGGSYEQYF. The rearrangement links TRBV7-2 to TRBJ2-7; the match to TRBD1 covers 9 bases. Germline CDR1 is SGHTA and CDR2 is FQGNSA. Trimming removed 10 bases from V and 3 bases from J; junction bases left unmatched: 7. There are 13 residues in the CDR3.

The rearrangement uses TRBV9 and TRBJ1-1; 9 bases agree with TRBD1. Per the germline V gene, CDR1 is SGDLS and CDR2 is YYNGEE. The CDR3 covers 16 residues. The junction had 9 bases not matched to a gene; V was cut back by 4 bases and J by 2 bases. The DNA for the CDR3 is TGTGCCAGCAGCATCCGGGACAGGGCTTCTAACACTGAAGCTTTCTTT. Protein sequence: CASSIRDRASNTEAFF. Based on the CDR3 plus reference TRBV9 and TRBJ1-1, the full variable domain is DSGVTQTPKHLITATGQRVTLRCSPRSGDLSVYWYQQSLDQGLQFLIQYYNGEERAKGNILERFSAQQFPDLHSELNLSSLELGDSALYFCASSIRDRASNTEAFFGQGTRLTVV.

CDR3 amino acids: CASSLGTSGSSYNEQFF. The CDR3 nucleotides are TGTGCCAGCAGCCTCGGGACTAGCGGGAGCTCCTACAATGAGCAGTTCTTC. The chain carries TRBV11-3 and TRBJ2-1; 14 bases map to TRBD2. The CDR3 consists of 17 residues. J was trimmed by 0 bases and V by 5 bases; bases with no gene match: 3. CDR1 and CDR2 from the germline V gene are SGHNT and YENEEA. The full variable domain, its missing parts supplied by reference TRBV11-3 and TRBJ2-1, is EAGVVQSPRYKIIEKKQPVAFWCNPISGHNTLYWYLQNLGQGPELLIRYENEEAVDDSQLPKDRFSAERLKGVDSTLKIQPAELGDSAVYLCASSLGTSGSSYNEQFFGPGTRLTVL.

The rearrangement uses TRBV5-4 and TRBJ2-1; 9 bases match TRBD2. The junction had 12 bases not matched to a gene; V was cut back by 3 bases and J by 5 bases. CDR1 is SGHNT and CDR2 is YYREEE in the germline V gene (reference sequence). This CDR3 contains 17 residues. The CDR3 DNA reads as TGTGCCAGCAGCTCTAGTCTAGGACTAGCGCTCGACAATGAGCAGTTCTTC. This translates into CASSSSLGLALDNEQFF.

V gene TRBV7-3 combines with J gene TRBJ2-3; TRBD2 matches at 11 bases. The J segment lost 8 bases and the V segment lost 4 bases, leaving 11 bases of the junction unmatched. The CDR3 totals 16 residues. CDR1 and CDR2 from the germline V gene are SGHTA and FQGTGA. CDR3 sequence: CASSSGTSGLQGTQYF. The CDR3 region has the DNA TGTGCCAGCAGCTCGGGGACTAGCGGCTTACAGGGTACGCAGTATTTT.